The 28 T cell receptor beta chains below all came from one sample that was sequenced in a study of CD8 T cells in Susac syndrome. With random hexamers, reverse transcription was performed on about 0.5 to 1 ug of RNA. TCRdb ran MiXCR on the immunoSEQ multiplex PCR reads and lists one entry per CDR3 protein. The repertoire holds roughly 28,000 distinct CDR3 sequences, with 94% as singletons. Sequenced material: CD8+ T cells from PBMCs. These receptors came from a human donor in good health.

This chain joins TRBV12-3 or TRBV12-4 and TRBJ1-5, with 8 bases identical to TRBD1. The CDR3 contains 14 residues. V was pared by 6 bases and J by 7 bases, with 8 bases of the junction left unmatched. The CDR3 sequence: CASSQGQGVQPQHF. The CDR3 bases are TGTGCCAGCAGCCAAGGACAGGGAGTACAGCCCCAGCATTTT.

The J gene is TRBJ2-1, the V gene TRBV19; D gene unclear. From germline, CDR1 is LNHDA and CDR2 SQIVND (reference sequence). V gave up 6 bases and J gave up 4 bases, with 16 bases separating them. This CDR3 region has 15 residues. CDR3 sequence: CASRPNLGFYNEQFF. As DNA, the CDR3 is TGTGCCAGTAGGCCGAACTTGGGGTTTTACAATGAGCAGTTCTTC.

This chain joins TRBV5-6 and TRBJ1-1; D is undetermined. This CDR3 is built from 13 residues. Looked up from germline, CDR1 is SGHDT and CDR2 is YYEEEE. With 3 bases removed from V and 3 bases from J, the gap between germline ends came to 9 bases. This CDR3 reads CASSWETHTEAFF. CDR3 DNA sequence: TGTGCCAGCAGCTGGGAGACCCACACTGAAGCTTTCTTT.

The rearrangement links TRBV29-1 to TRBJ2-6; D is ambiguous. The CDR3 runs to 13 residues. V lost 6 bases to trimming and J lost 4 bases, with 10 bases between them. Germline V lookup: CDR1 SQVTM, CDR2 ANQGSEA. CDR3 sequence (DNA): TGCAGCGTGGACCCTCAAGGGGCCAACGTCCTGACTTTC. Its protein product is CSVDPQGANVLTF.

The chain recombines TRBV5-6 with TRBJ1-2; D unclear. Per the germline V gene, CDR1 is SGHDT and CDR2 is YYEEEE. The CDR3 sequence is 13 residues long. Trimming shortened V by 4 bases and J by 2 bases, and 9 bases separated the two germline ends. CDR3 coding DNA: TGTGCCAGCAGCCCCGGCTCAAACTATGGCTACACCTTC. Translated, it gives CASSPGSNYGYTF. The variable domain in full, completed from reference TRBV5-6 and TRBJ1-2, reads DAGVTQSPTHLIKTRGQQVTLRCSPKSGHDTVSWYQQALGQGPQFIFQYYEEEERQRGNFPDRFSGHQFPNYSSELNVNALLLGDSALYLCASSPGSNYGYTFGSGTRLTVV.

This chain joins TRBV14 and TRBJ2-7; 9 bases agree with TRBD1. The CDR3 length is 16 residues. The germline CDR1 and CDR2 sequences are SGHDN and FVKESK. The ends lost 4 bases at V and 0 bases at J; junction bases unmatched: 7. The CDR3 reads CASSRTGTGSSYEQYF. The CDR3 region has the DNA TGTGCCAGCAGCCGGACCGGGACAGGGAGCTCCTACGAGCAGTACTTC.

The chain recombines TRBV7-2 with TRBJ2-7; no reliable D call. The germline V and J ends were trimmed by 3 bases and 3 bases, with 9 bases remaining between them. Germline CDR1 is SGHTA and CDR2 is FQGNSA. The CDR3 consists of 13 residues. CDR3 coding DNA: TGTGCCAGCAGCTTGCGACACCTCTACGAGCAGTACTTC. Translated: CASSLRHLYEQYF.

The J gene is TRBJ1-2, the V gene TRBV20-1, with TRBD1 matching over 9 bases. Per the germline V gene, CDR1 is DFQATT and CDR2 is SNEGSKA (reference sequence). The CDR3 is 13 residues long. V was pared by 5 bases and J by 6 bases, with 7 bases of the junction left unmatched. This CDR3 reads CSAEQQGAHGYTF. The CDR3 DNA sequence: TGCAGTGCTGAACAACAGGGGGCACATGGCTACACCTTC.

The chain recombines TRBV11-2 with TRBJ1-1; 7 bases fit TRBD1. V lost 5 bases and J lost 3; bases outside the gene matches: 9. The CDR3 contains 15 residues. Germline lookup yields CDR1 SGHAT and CDR2 FQNNGV. CDR3 DNA: TGTGCCAGCAGCCCTGCGACAGGGTGGGACACTGAAGCTTTCTTT. Translation: CASSPATGWDTEAFF.

J is TRBJ1-6 and V is TRBV3-1; D is perhaps TRBD1 (5 bases). The CDR3 is 14 amino acids. V was trimmed by 6 bases and J by 6 bases, leaving 12 bases between them. Germline V gene lookup returns CDR1 LGHDT and CDR2 YNNKEL (reference sequence). The CDR3 is CASRRTGTNSPLHF. DNA for the CDR3: TGTGCCAGCAGGCGGACCGGGACTAATTCACCCCTCCACTTT.

The rearrangement links TRBV19 to TRBJ2-1, with D perhaps matching TRBD1 (5 bases). Trimming removed 7 bases from V and 8 bases from J, with 9 bases in between. From germline, CDR1 is LNHDA and CDR2 SQIVND (reference sequence). The CDR3 loop spans 11 amino acids. Here the CDR3 DNA reads TGTGCCAGTACCACAGGTCATGAGCAGTTCTTC. It specifies CASTTGHEQFF. The full variable domain, with the rest looked up from reference TRBV19 and TRBJ2-1, is DGGITQSPKYLFRKEGQNVTLSCEQNLNHDAMYWYRQDPGQGLRLIYYSQIVNDFQKGDIAEGYSVSREKKESFPLTVTSAQKNPTAFYLCASTTGHEQFFGPGTRLTVL.

This chain connects TRBV6-2 or TRBV6-3 to TRBJ2-5, with 8 positions matching TRBD2. The germline V gene has CDR1 MNHEY and CDR2 SVGEGT. This CDR3 comprises 16 residues. V lost 5 bases to trimming and J lost 0 bases; unmatched junction nucleotides: 8. The CDR3 nucleotides are TGTGCCAGCAGTGGCTCGGCGGGGGGCTACCAAGAGACCCAGTACTTC. It encodes CASSGSAGGYQETQYF.

The genes are TRBV4-3 and TRBJ2-1; 8 bases fit TRBD2. J was trimmed by 7 bases and V by 2 bases; bases with no gene match: 4. Germline assignment: CDR1 LGHNA and CDR2 YSLEER. CDR3 length: 14 amino acids. The CDR3 reads CASSQFAGGNEQFF. The CDR3 DNA is TGCGCCAGCAGCCAATTTGCGGGGGGTAATGAGCAGTTCTTC.

The chain has TRBV6-5 and TRBJ2-2; D tentatively fits TRBD1 or TRBD2 (7 bases each). V gave up 0 bases and J gave up 6 bases, with 11 bases separating them. Germline CDR1 MNHEY, CDR2 SVGAGI. The CDR3 extends over 15 amino acids. This chain's CDR3 is CASSYSSGGAGELFF. CDR3 bases: TGTGCCAGCAGTTACTCGTCAGGGGGGGCCGGGGAGCTGTTTTTT.

V gene TRBV5-4 combines with J gene TRBJ2-3; tentative D call: TRBD2 (6 bases). The V end was cut by 4 bases, the J end by 7 bases, with 19 bases between. CDR1 is SGHNT and CDR2 is YYREEE in the germline V gene (reference sequence). The CDR3 consists of 15 residues. This CDR3 reads CASSHQTSGWNTQYF. In DNA, the CDR3 is TGTGCCAGCAGCCACCAGACTAGTGGTTGGAATACGCAGTATTTT. Supplemented by reference TRBV5-4 and TRBJ2-3, the full variable domain reads ETGVTQSPTHLIKTRGQQVTLRCSSQSGHNTVSWYQQALGQGPQFIFQYYREEENGRGNFPPRFSGLQFPNYSSELNVNALELDDSALYLCASSHQTSGWNTQYFGPGTRLTVL.

This chain links TRBV12-3 or TRBV12-4 with TRBJ2-3; D not resolved. CDR3 size: 13 residues. Between the trimmed V and J ends, which lost 8 bases and 3 bases, there was a span of 12 bases. This CDR3 reads CASLGGLTDTQYF. CDR3 sequence (DNA): TGTGCCAGCTTGGGCGGTTTAACAGATACGCAGTATTTT.

The chain couples TRBV13 to TRBJ2-7; D gene unclear. Trimming removed 1 base at V and 1 base at J, with 5 bases between. This CDR3 is 13 amino acids long. From germline, CDR1 is PRHDT and CDR2 FYEKMQ (reference sequence). The CDR3 loop reads CASSLDGSYEQYF. The CDR3 bases are TGTGCCAGCAGCTTAGATGGATCCTACGAGCAGTACTTC.

The rearrangement joins TRBV27 to TRBJ1-4; D remains unclear. The length of the CDR3 is 13 residues. Trimming stripped 5 bases from V and 8 bases from J, with 12 bases between. From germline, CDR1 is MNHEY and CDR2 SMNVEV (reference sequence). CDR3 in amino acids: CASSRSPREKLFF. DNA for the CDR3: TGTGCCAGCAGTCGGTCCCCTAGGGAAAAACTGTTTTTT.

This chain links TRBV6-6 with TRBJ2-1; D unresolved. From germline, CDR1 is MNHNY and CDR2 SVGAGI (reference sequence). The germline V and J ends were trimmed by 3 bases and 0 bases, with 12 bases remaining between them. The CDR3 sequence is 16 residues long. CDR3: CASSYTLQNSYNEQFF. CDR3 sequence (DNA): TGTGCCAGCAGTTATACCCTCCAGAACTCCTACAATGAGCAGTTCTTC.

The chain employs TRBV7-9 and TRBJ2-5; D call uncertain. Germline V gene data show CDR1 as SEHNR and CDR2 as FQNEAQ (reference sequence). The CDR3 consists of 14 residues. The germline V and J ends were trimmed by 7 bases and 5 bases, with 17 bases remaining between them. CDR3: CASTLYPERETQYF. The CDR3 coding sequence is TGTGCCAGCACCCTATACCCTGAAAGGGAGACCCAGTACTTC. Full variable domain (missing parts from reference TRBV7-9 and TRBJ2-5): DTGVSQNPRHKITKRGQNVTFRCDPISEHNRLYWYRQTLGQGPEFLTYFQNEAQLEKSRLLSDRFSAERPKGSFSTLEIQRTEQGDSAMYLCASTLYPERETQYFGPGTRLLVL.

The V and J genes are TRBV9 and TRBJ2-5; 7 bases line up with TRBD2. The junction had 4 bases not matched to a gene; V was cut back by 3 bases and J by 2 bases. The CDR3 consists of 14 residues. Germline CDR1 is SGDLS and CDR2 is YYNGEE. The CDR3 sequence: CASSAAGVQETQYF. CDR3 DNA sequence: TGTGCCAGCAGCGCGGCGGGGGTACAAGAGACCCAGTACTTC. Based on the CDR3 plus reference TRBV9 and TRBJ2-5, the full variable domain is DSGVTQTPKHLITATGQRVTLRCSPRSGDLSVYWYQQSLDQGLQFLIQYYNGEERAKGNILERFSAQQFPDLHSELNLSSLELGDSALYFCASSAAGVQETQYFGPGTRLLVL.

The rearrangement uses TRBV12-3 or TRBV12-4 and TRBJ2-7, with D uncertain. Trimming took off 3 bases at V and 5 bases at J, with 8 bases between the two ends. This CDR3 comprises 12 residues. The CDR3 nucleotides are TGTGCCAGCAGTTTGTCCAAGCACGAGCAGTACTTC. Its translation: CASSLSKHEQYF.

The CDR3 DNA follows: TGTGCCAGCAGGGGAGATCGACAGGGTGGTCAGCCCCAGCATTTT. Translation: CASRGDRQGGQPQHF. The chain links TRBV27 to TRBJ1-5; 7 nucleotides align to TRBD1. CDR3 length equals 15 residues. In germline, CDR1 is MNHEY, CDR2 SMNVEV (reference sequence). Trimming at V came to 6 bases and at J to 6 bases, leaving 11 bases not matched to a gene.

The CDR3 sequence is CSGGTENTGELFF. The DNA of the CDR3 is TGCAGCGGGGGTACAGAGAACACCGGGGAGCTGTTTTTT. The chain is built from TRBV29-1 and TRBJ2-2, with unresolved D. The CDR3 has 13 amino acids. Looked up from germline, CDR1 is SQVTM and CDR2 is ANQGSEA. The ends were cut back, 7 bases at V and 1 base at J, with 10 bases in the middle.

The chain carries TRBV6-2 or TRBV6-3 and TRBJ2-2, with D uncertain. V lost 2 bases and J 2 bases, leaving 6 bases between the germline ends. The CDR3 sequence is 14 residues long. Germline lookup yields CDR1 MNHEY and CDR2 SVGEGT. In DNA form, the CDR3 reads TGTGCCAGCAGTTACGACGGTAACACCGGGGAGCTGTTTTTT. Protein product: CASSYDGNTGELFF.

The V call is TRBV20-1, the J call TRBJ2-3; TRBD1 might be the D (5 bases). The CDR3 loop spans 14 amino acids. Germline-derived CDR1 and CDR2 are DFQATT and SNEGSKA (reference sequence). V lost 1 base, J lost 5 bases, and 13 bases lay in between. In DNA, the CDR3 is TGCAGTGCTAGAGTAGAAGGGGCTGAAGATACGCAGTATTTT. Its protein product is CSARVEGAEDTQYF.

This chain joins TRBV5-4 and TRBJ2-2, with unresolved D. The V end was cut by 4 bases, the J end by 4 bases, with 14 bases between. The CDR3 runs to 15 residues. Germline values: CDR1 SGHNT, CDR2 YYREEE (reference sequence). CDR3 nucleotide sequence: TGTGCCAGCAGCGCCATCAGCCCGAGCACCGGGGAGCTGTTTTTT. This encodes CASSAISPSTGELFF.

The J gene is TRBJ2-1, the V gene TRBV20-1, with D possibly matching TRBD2 (6 bases). This CDR3 is 14 amino acids long. The V end was cut by 6 bases, the J end by 7 bases, with 19 bases between. Germline lookup yields CDR1 DFQATT and CDR2 SNEGSKA (reference sequence). Here the CDR3 reads CSAFGTPLENEQFF. The CDR3 coding sequence is TGCAGTGCGTTCGGGACTCCCTTGGAAAATGAGCAGTTCTTC.